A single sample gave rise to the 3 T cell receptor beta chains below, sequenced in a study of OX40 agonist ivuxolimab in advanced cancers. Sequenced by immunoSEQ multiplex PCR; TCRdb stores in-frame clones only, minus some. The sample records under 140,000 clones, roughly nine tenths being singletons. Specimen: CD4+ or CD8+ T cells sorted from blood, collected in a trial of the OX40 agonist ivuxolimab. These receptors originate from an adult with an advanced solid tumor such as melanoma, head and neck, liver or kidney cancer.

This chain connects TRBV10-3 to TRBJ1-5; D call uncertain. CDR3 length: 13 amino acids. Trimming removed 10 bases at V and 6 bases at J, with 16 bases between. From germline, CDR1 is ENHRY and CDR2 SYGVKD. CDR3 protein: CASSAGGFQPQHF. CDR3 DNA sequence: TGTGCCAGCTCGGCGGGAGGGTTTCAGCCCCAGCATTTT.

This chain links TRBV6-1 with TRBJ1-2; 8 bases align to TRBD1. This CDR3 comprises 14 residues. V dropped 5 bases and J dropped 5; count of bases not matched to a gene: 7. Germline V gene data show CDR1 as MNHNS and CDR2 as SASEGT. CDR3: CASSHLTGEYGYTF. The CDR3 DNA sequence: TGTGCCAGCAGTCACCTGACAGGGGAGTATGGCTACACCTTC.

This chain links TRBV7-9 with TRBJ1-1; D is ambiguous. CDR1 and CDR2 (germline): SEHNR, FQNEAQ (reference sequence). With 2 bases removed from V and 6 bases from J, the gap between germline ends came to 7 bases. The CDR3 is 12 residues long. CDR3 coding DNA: TGTGCCAGCAGCTTAATGAGCTCTGAAGCTTTCTTT. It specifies CASSLMSSEAFF.